This is a list of T cell receptor beta chains from one sample in a study of control samples from healthy donors and cancer patients. Sequencing was performed with immunoSEQ multiplex PCR; in TCRdb, only in-frame clones are kept and a portion is missing. The sample yields about 110,000 clones, approximately 90% seen once. Sequenced input: blood. The receptors derive from a woman aged 18-30 years in good health. Each CDR3 is given with its conserved first and last residue. Each record gives: clone size, J gene, V gene, D gene, CDR3 protein, CDR3 DNA. D genes are given only for firm matches. The size entry is marked missing in some rows and otherwise reads once, few, many or a size class.

>-|TRBJ2-5|TRBV5-1|-
CASSLGRGQVETQYF
TGCGCCAGCAGCTTGGGGCGGGGACAAGTGGAGACCCAGTACTTC
>few|TRBJ2-3|TRBV24-1|TRBD1
CATSDYKLDRGPDTQYF
TGTGCCACCAGTGATTATAAACTGGACAGGGGGCCCGATACGCAGTATTTT
>few|TRBJ1-5|TRBV30|TRBD1
CAADRDNQPQHF
TGTGCCGCTGACAGGGATAATCAGCCCCAGCATTTT
>-|TRBJ1-1|TRBV4-2|-
CASSPGSREDTEAFF
TGTGCCAGCAGCCCCGGGAGCAGGGAGGACACTGAAGCTTTCTTT
>-|TRBJ2-2|TRBV4-1|TRBD1
CATHPTGTGYTGELFF
TGCGCCACCCATCCAACCGGGACAGGGTACACCGGGGAGCTGTTTTTT
>-|TRBJ1-6|TRBV5-4|-
CASSSTGSSSYNSPLHF
TGTGCCAGCAGCTCGACCGGGTCGAGCTCCTATAATTCACCCCTCCACTTT
>few|TRBJ2-7|TRBV25-1|TRBD1
CASSEATGGRYEQYF
TGTGCCAGCAGTGAAGCGACAGGGGGTCGCTACGAGCAGTACTTC
>once|TRBJ2-3|TRBV18|TRBD2
CASSLRTSGGTDTQYF
TGTGCCAGCTCTCTCAGAACTAGCGGGGGGACAGATACGCAGTATTTT
>-|TRBJ2-1|TRBV9|TRBD1
CASSPPGQGVRGEQFF
TGTGCCAGCAGCCCCCCCGGACAGGGGGTCCGCGGTGAGCAGTTCTTC
>-|TRBJ2-1|TRBV11-2|TRBD2
CASSSPGLAGGHLKSSYNEQFF
TGTGCCAGCAGTTCCCCGGGACTAGCGGGGGGGCACCTCAAAAGCTCCTACAATGAGCAGTTCTTC
>-|TRBJ2-1|TRBV9|TRBD2
CASSVDSGVNNEQFF
TGTGCCAGCAGCGTAGATAGCGGGGTGAACAATGAGCAGTTCTTC
>-|TRBJ2-2|TRBV5-1|-
CASSLLTDGELFF
TGCGCCAGCAGCTTGTTGACGGACGGGGAGCTGTTTTTT